Reported below is one T cell receptor (beta chain). Source study methods: From reference gene primer amplification, estimates of nucleated cell counts were derived. Clones were read by immunoSEQ multiplex PCR, and TCRdb kept only the in-frame ones, dropping some. That table is the source of V, J and clone size, and D and trimming were worked out from the DNA. The sample includes over 200,000 clones, about 83% of them seen just once. The CDR3 extends over 16 amino acids. Germline V lookup: CDR1 KGHDR, CDR2 SFDVKD. Trimming stripped 4 bases from V and 0 bases from J, with 13 bases between. The data are from a study of blood T cell repertoires in COVID-19.

The TCR comes from a man at least 80 years old with acute or convalescent COVID-19. Sequenced sample: peripheral blood. The chain combines TRBV24-1 with TRBJ2-3; unclear D gene. The CDR3 loop reads CATSDVSRSSTDTQYF. CDR3 coding DNA: TGTGCCACCAGTGACGTTAGCCGATCTAGCACAGATACGCAGTATTTT.